What follows are 27 T cell receptor beta chains derived from one specimen sequenced in a study of T cells in localized non-small cell lung cancer. The protocol was immunoSEQ multiplex PCR, while the TCRdb copy is restricted to in-frame clones and leaves out a portion. The sample includes tens of thousands of clones, roughly 90% of them seen just once. Sequencing was performed on peripheral blood, taken before any cancer treatment. These receptors were collected from a man aged 35 to 70 with stage I squamous cell lung carcinoma.

The chain recombines TRBV28 with TRBJ1-3; TRBD1 matches 8 bases. The CDR3 covers 14 residues. V lost 7 bases and J lost 4; bases outside the gene matches: 6. The germline gives CDR1 MDHEN, CDR2 SYDVKM. DNA of the CDR3: TGTGCCAGCATCACAGGGGGAGTAGGAAACACCATATATTTT. Translation: CASITGGVGNTIYF.

The genes are TRBV10-1 and TRBJ1-1; D gene uncertain. The ends were cut back, 7 bases at V and 0 bases at J, with 9 bases in the middle. Germline V lookup: CDR1 WNHNN, CDR2 SYGVQD (reference sequence). CDR3 length: 13 amino acids. This CDR3 reads CASTRTVNTEAFF. The CDR3 nucleotides read TGCGCCAGCACCAGGACCGTGAACACTGAAGCTTTCTTT.

The V and J genes are TRBV19 and TRBJ1-2, with TRBD1 matching 9 bases. This CDR3 has 14 residues. Germline V lookup: CDR1 LNHDA, CDR2 SQIVND (reference sequence). Trimming removed 6 bases from V and 4 bases from J; junction bases left unmatched: 6. CDR3 protein: CASRSGDRAYGYTF. The CDR3 region has the DNA TGTGCCAGTAGGAGCGGGGACAGGGCCTATGGCTACACCTTC.

This sequence joins TRBV14 and TRBJ1-2; D uncertain. The CDR3 spans 15 residues. Germline V gene lookup returns CDR1 SGHDN and CDR2 FVKESK. The V end was cut by 0 bases, the J end by 7 bases, with 15 bases between. The CDR3 bases are TGTGCCAGCAGCCAAGATCGGACCTTGGTGGGTGGCTACACCTTC. This encodes CASSQDRTLVGGYTF. Variable domain in full (rest from reference TRBV14 and TRBJ1-2): EAGVTQFPSHSVIEKGQTVTLRCDPISGHDNLYWYRRVMGKEIKFLLHFVKESKQDESGMPNNRFLAERTGGTYSTLKVQPAELEDSGVYFCASSQDRTLVGGYTFGSGTRLTVV.

V gene TRBV7-9 combines with J gene TRBJ1-6, with D tentatively TRBD1 (6 bases). This CDR3 has 15 residues. Germline V gene sequence: CDR1 SEHNR, CDR2 FQNEAQ (reference sequence). V was trimmed by 5 bases and J by 9 bases, leaving 17 bases between them. In DNA, the CDR3 is TGTGCCAGCAGCCGGGGGGCAGGGACTGGTTCACCCCTCCACTTT. Translation: CASSRGAGTGSPLHF.

The V and J genes are TRBV21-1 and TRBJ1-3. TRBV21-1 is designated a pseudogene. This CDR3 is built from 15 residues. CDR3 region: CASSARGGSGNTIYF. The CDR3 region has the DNA TGTGCCAGCAGCGCGCGGGGCGGTTCTGGAAACACCATATATTTT.

J is TRBJ1-6 and V is TRBV5-6; possibly TRBD1 for D (6 bases). V was trimmed by 4 bases and J by 2 bases, leaving 13 bases between them. Germline V gene lookup returns CDR1 SGHDT and CDR2 YYEEEE. The CDR3 has 16 amino acids. The CDR3 bases are TGTGCCAGCAGCCAGGGGTTTTTCGCCTATAATTCACCCCTCCACTTT. Its translation is CASSQGFFAYNSPLHF.

The CDR3 region is CASSPSGTTDTQYF. The CDR3 DNA is TGTGCCAGCAGCCCCAGCGGAACCACAGATACGCAGTATTTT. The chain uses TRBV28 and TRBJ2-3; D is possibly TRBD2 (5 bases). This CDR3 is 14 amino acids long. V was pared by 6 bases and J by 2 bases, with 12 bases between. The germline V gene has CDR1 MDHEN and CDR2 SYDVKM.

V gene TRBV7-9 combines with J gene TRBJ1-5; D ambiguous. The V and J ends lost 1 base and 0 bases respectively, with 4 bases between them. The CDR3 is made up of 14 amino acids. Germline V CDR1 and CDR2: SEHNR, FQNEAQ (reference sequence). Here the CDR3 DNA reads TGTGCCAGCAGCTTAGACAGTAGCAATCAGCCCCAGCATTTT. This codes for CASSLDSSNQPQHF. The full variable domain, rest sourced from reference TRBV7-9 and TRBJ1-5, is DTGVSQNPRHKITKRGQNVTFRCDPISEHNRLYWYRQTLGQGPEFLTYFQNEAQLEKSRLLSDRFSAERPKGSFSTLEIQRTEQGDSAMYLCASSLDSSNQPQHFGDGTRLSIL.

The chain carries TRBV30 and TRBJ1-2, with a weak D call TRBD1 (6 bases). V gave up 8 bases and J gave up 2 bases, with 18 bases separating them. Germline-derived CDR1 and CDR2 are GTSNPN and SVGIG (reference sequence). The CDR3 covers 14 residues. CDR3 region: CARLSRGTNYGYTF. CDR3 coding DNA: TGTGCCAGGTTATCGAGGGGGACGAACTATGGCTACACCTTC.

The J gene is TRBJ1-1, the V gene TRBV6-5; perhaps TRBD1 as D (6 bases). V was trimmed by 4 bases and J by 2 bases, leaving 11 bases between them. The CDR3 has 14 residues. CDR1 MNHEY and CDR2 SVGAGI come from the germline V gene. The CDR3 region has the DNA TGTGCCAGCAGTTCCTACAGGGATAACACTGAAGCTTTCTTT. This encodes CASSSYRDNTEAFF.

This clone showed up just a few times. The J gene is TRBJ1-1, the V gene TRBV13; D call uncertain. The CDR3 runs to 14 residues. Germline V gene data show CDR1 as PRHDT and CDR2 as FYEKMQ (reference sequence). Trimming took off 2 bases at V and 5 bases at J, with 12 bases between the two ends. CDR3 in amino acids: CASSLRSLGTEAFF. DNA of the CDR3: TGTGCCAGCAGCTTAAGGAGCCTGGGAACTGAAGCTTTCTTT.

V gene TRBV5-6 combines with J gene TRBJ1-4, with a possible D match to TRBD1 (6 bases). The CDR3 is 15 amino acids. From germline, CDR1 is SGHDT and CDR2 YYEEEE. V was trimmed by 0 bases and J by 3 bases, leaving 9 bases between them. The CDR3 DNA is TGTGCCAGCAGCTTGGAAGGGGGAGCTAATGAAAAACTGTTTTTT. The encoded protein is CASSLEGGANEKLFF.

V and J are TRBV7-9 and TRBJ2-5, with a tentative D call TRBD2 (5 bases). CDR3 length: 14 residues. Germline-derived CDR1 and CDR2 are SEHNR and FQNEAQ (reference sequence). With 8 bases removed from V and 4 bases from J, the gap between germline ends came to 17 bases. The CDR3: CASDQESSRETQYF. DNA of the CDR3: TGTGCCAGCGACCAGGAGTCTAGCAGAGAGACCCAGTACTTC.

The table lists this clone with a count of one. This rearrangement joins TRBV28 to TRBJ1-2; the D gene is possibly TRBD1 (6 bases). This CDR3 is 14 amino acids long. V lost 5 bases and J lost 0, with 10 bases in between. CDR1 is MDHEN and CDR2 is SYDVKM in the germline V gene. The CDR3 loop is CASSGTPTNYGYTF. DNA for the CDR3: TGTGCCAGCAGTGGGACACCTACTAACTATGGCTACACCTTC.

This chain uses TRBV15 with TRBJ2-2, with a weak D call TRBD1 (7 bases). The CDR3 has 15 residues. Germline loops: CDR1 LNHNV, CDR2 YYDKDF (reference sequence). V lost 0 bases and J lost 7, with 12 bases in between. The DNA of the CDR3 is TGTGCCACCAGCAGAGATCAGGGGGGTGGCGGGGAGCTGTTTTTT. This sequence encodes CATSRDQGGGGELFF.

The chain is built from TRBV6-6 and TRBJ1-5; D is unclear. The CDR3 consists of 16 residues. The germline gives CDR1 MNHNY, CDR2 SVGAGI (reference sequence). The V and J ends lost 0 bases and 6 bases respectively, with 15 bases between them. In DNA, the CDR3 is TGTGCCAGCAGTTACTCAGGAGGCAGAATTGGTCAGCCCCAGCATTTT. It is translated as CASSYSGGRIGQPQHF.

The V gene is TRBV2, the J gene TRBJ1-2, with TRBD1 as a possible D gene (5 bases). The germline V gene encodes CDR1 SNHLY and CDR2 FYNNEI. V lost 2 bases and J lost 7, with 8 bases in between. The CDR3 consists of 12 residues. The CDR3 loop is CASSERGGGYTF. The DNA for the CDR3 is TGTGCCAGCAGTGAAAGGGGAGGTGGCTACACCTTC. The full variable domain, rest sourced from reference TRBV2 and TRBJ1-2, is EPEVTQTPSHQVTQMGQEVILRCVPISNHLYFYWYRQILGQKVEFLVSFYNNEISEKSEIFDDQFSVERPDGSNFTLKIRSTKLEDSAMYFCASSERGGGYTFGSGTRLTVV.

The gene calls are TRBV27 and TRBJ1-1; 7 bases map to TRBD1. The J segment lost 4 bases and the V segment lost 4 bases, leaving 6 bases of the junction unmatched. This CDR3 has 14 residues. Germline loops: CDR1 MNHEY, CDR2 SMNVEV (reference sequence). CDR3 bases: TGTGCCAGCAGTTATAACCGGGACAGCACTGAAGCTTTCTTT. Translation gives CASSYNRDSTEAFF.

V and J are TRBV27 and TRBJ1-1; 7 bases agree with TRBD1. CDR3 size: 16 residues. V trimming: 5 bases; J trimming: 4 bases; junction bases outside the gene matches: 13. Germline CDR1 and CDR2: MNHEY and SMNVEV (reference sequence). The DNA for the CDR3 is TGTGCCAGCAGTCAGGGGGGCAGGGCAGGGGGCACTGAAGCTTTCTTT. As protein: CASSQGGRAGGTEAFF.

The gene calls are TRBV11-2 and TRBJ2-6, with D unclear. V was clipped by 7 bases and J by 3 bases, with 13 bases between them. This CDR3 spans 15 amino acids. Germline V gene data show CDR1 as SGHAT and CDR2 as FQNNGV. The CDR3 loop reads CASTSHRFGANVLTF. CDR3 coding DNA: TGTGCCAGCACCTCCCACAGATTTGGGGCCAACGTCCTGACTTTC.

This chain links TRBV4-2 with TRBJ1-5; D remains ambiguous. The CDR3 covers 12 residues. From germline, CDR1 is LGHNA and CDR2 YNFKEQ. V was shortened by 1 base and J by 7 bases, with 5 bases between the two germline ends. The CDR3 here is CASSQGEQPQHF. The CDR3 DNA reads as TGTGCCAGCAGCCAAGGGGAACAGCCCCAGCATTTT.

The chain is built from TRBV29-1 and TRBJ2-3; D remains ambiguous. The germline gives CDR1 SQVTM, CDR2 ANQGSEA. The CDR3 totals 12 residues. Trimming left V 3 bases short and J 4 bases short, with 8 bases between. CDR3 sequence (DNA): TGCAGCGTTGATTCAGGAGCAGATACGCAGTATTTT. As protein: CSVDSGADTQYF.

This clone was detected a few times. The CDR3 here is CASSLVGRGNTEAFF. CDR3 DNA: TGTGCCAGCAGCTTGGTGGGGCGCGGGAACACTGAAGCTTTCTTT. The gene calls are TRBV5-6 and TRBJ1-1, with a tentative D call TRBD1 (5 bases). Between the trimmed V and J ends, which lost 0 bases and 1 base, there was a span of 10 bases. Per the germline V gene, CDR1 is SGHDT and CDR2 is YYEEEE. CDR3 size: 15 residues.

The chain combines TRBV4-2 with TRBJ2-7; D gene uncertain. V lost 0 bases and J 4 bases, leaving 19 bases between the germline ends. The CDR3 contains 17 residues. Germline assignment: CDR1 LGHNA and CDR2 YNFKEQ. This CDR3 is CASSQDLRLGPLYEQYF. CDR3 coding DNA: TGTGCCAGCAGCCAAGATCTAAGACTTGGGCCTCTGTACGAGCAGTACTTC.

The chain carries TRBV7-9 and TRBJ1-1; the D gene is possibly TRBD1 (6 bases). Germline V gene lookup returns CDR1 SEHNR and CDR2 FQNEAQ (reference sequence). The CDR3 has 13 amino acids. Trimming took off 2 bases at V and 3 bases at J, with 7 bases between the two ends. The CDR3 loop reads CASSLQGYTEAFF. The CDR3 DNA follows: TGTGCCAGCAGCTTACAGGGGTACACTGAAGCTTTCTTT.

The V call is TRBV5-4, the J call TRBJ2-1, with 10 bases lining up with TRBD2. The V segment lost 0 bases and the J segment 5 bases; nucleotides outside the gene matches: 2. CDR1 and CDR2 from the germline V gene are SGHNT and YYREEE (reference sequence). This CDR3 has 15 amino acids. CDR3 residues: CASSLVLAGDNEQFF. As DNA, the CDR3 is TGTGCCAGCAGCTTGGTTCTAGCGGGGGACAATGAGCAGTTCTTC.